The 13 T cell receptor beta chains reported below all come from one sample, sequenced in a study of cytomegalovirus exposure and HLA in healthy donors. TCRdb's copy holds only in-frame clones and misses some; the assay was immunoSEQ multiplex PCR. Among roughly 130,000 clones listed, just under 90% were seen once. The sample comprised PBMCs. Receptors were obtained from a woman aged 30 to 39 in good health and CMV-seropositive.

The table lists this clone with a count of one. The genes are TRBV2 and TRBJ1-4, with no clear D. Germline V gene lookup returns CDR1 SNHLY and CDR2 FYNNEI. Trimming pared 6 bases from V and 3 bases from J, leaving 8 bases between. The CDR3 length is 13 residues. This chain's CDR3 is CASRREPNEKLFF. Here the CDR3 DNA reads TGTGCCAGCAGGAGAGAACCTAATGAAAAACTGTTTTTT.

This chain links TRBV10-2 with TRBJ1-1; D is ambiguous. This CDR3 has 14 amino acids. Trimming cost V 8 bases and J 0 bases, with 13 bases left between them. The germline CDR1 and CDR2 sequences are WSHSY and SAAADI. The DNA of the CDR3 is TGCGCCAGCCGTAACACGTCGATGAACACTGAAGCTTTCTTT. It codes for CASRNTSMNTEAFF.

The chain joins TRBV18 to TRBJ1-2; 9 bases align to TRBD1. There are 15 residues in the CDR3. The J segment lost 4 bases and the V segment lost 6 bases, leaving 9 bases of the junction unmatched. Germline lookup yields CDR1 KGHSH and CDR2 LQKENI. This CDR3 reads CASSLPGQGSYGYTF. The CDR3 nucleotides read TGTGCCAGCTCGCTCCCGGGACAGGGAAGCTATGGCTACACCTTC.

The chain links TRBV5-1 to TRBJ2-1, with 9 bases identical to TRBD2. The CDR3 contains 15 residues. Germline assignment: CDR1 SGHRS and CDR2 YFSETQ. The trim removed 2 bases at V and 10 bases at J, leaving 10 bases unmatched. The CDR3 here is CASSLAGGPSGEQFF. The CDR3 DNA sequence: TGCGCCAGCAGCTTAGCGGGGGGACCCTCAGGGGAGCAGTTCTTC.

The chain is built from TRBV5-1 and TRBJ2-1, with D maybe TRBD1 (6 bases). CDR1 and CDR2 from the germline V gene are SGHRS and YFSETQ. CDR3 length equals 14 residues. V was clipped by 6 bases and J by 4 bases, with 14 bases between them. CDR3 residues: CASNLGTPYNEQFF. The CDR3 bases are TGCGCCAGCAACCTCGGGACACCTTACAATGAGCAGTTCTTC.

The chain employs TRBV10-1 and TRBJ2-2; D is possibly TRBD1 (5 bases). There are 13 residues in the CDR3. Deletions cut 2 bases from V and 7 bases from J, with 8 bases between. In germline, CDR1 is WNHNN, CDR2 SYGVQD (reference sequence). CDR3 loop: CASSERQIGELFF. In nucleotides, the CDR3 is TGCGCCAGCAGTGAGAGACAGATCGGGGAGCTGTTTTTT.

The chain has TRBV5-1 and TRBJ1-6, with D possibly being TRBD1 (5 bases). V lost 0 bases to trimming and J lost 10 bases, with 17 bases between them. CDR3 size: 16 residues. Germline V lookup: CDR1 SGHRS, CDR2 YFSETQ. The CDR3 coding sequence is TGCGCCAGCAGCTTGGGGGCGCAGGGAAAGGACTCACCCCTCCACTTT. Translating it yields CASSLGAQGKDSPLHF. The full variable domain, in which reference TRBV5-1 and TRBJ1-6 provide the parts outside the CDR3, is KAGVTQTPRYLIKTRGQQVTLSCSPISGHRSVSWYQQTPGQGLQFLFEYFSETQRNKGNFPGRFSGRQFSNSRSEMNVSTLELGDSALYLCASSLGAQGKDSPLHFGNGTRLTVT.

This CDR3 reads CASSPDRLNYGYTF. In DNA, the CDR3 is TGCGCCAGCAGCCCGGACAGGCTTAACTATGGCTACACCTTC. The chain employs TRBV5-1 and TRBJ1-2; 7 bases map to TRBD1. The CDR3 loop spans 14 amino acids. The V segment lost 4 bases and the J segment 1 base; nucleotides outside the gene matches: 4. CDR1 is SGHRS, CDR2 YFSETQ, per germline.

The chain carries TRBV11-3 and TRBJ2-2, with TRBD2 as a possible D gene (6 bases). The CDR3 sequence is 15 residues long. V lost 1 base and J 3 bases, leaving 9 bases between the germline ends. Germline CDR1 is SGHNT and CDR2 is YENEEA. The CDR3 here is CASSLGWRDTGELFF. CDR3 sequence (DNA): TGTGCCAGCAGCTTAGGTTGGAGGGACACCGGGGAGCTGTTTTTT.

The V gene is TRBV19, the J gene TRBJ2-3, with 10 bases matching TRBD2. Per germline, CDR1 LNHDA and CDR2 SQIVND (reference sequence). With V trimmed by 7 bases and J by 2 bases, 6 bases remained unmatched. This CDR3 comprises 15 residues. CDR3 DNA sequence: TGTGCCAGTACCCGGACTAGCGGACCCACAGATACGCAGTATTTT. Its protein product is CASTRTSGPTDTQYF.

This clone appeared once. J is TRBJ1-1 and V is TRBV28; possibly TRBD1 for D (6 bases). Germline V gene sequence: CDR1 MDHEN, CDR2 SYDVKM. Deletions cut 7 bases from V and 0 bases from J, with 12 bases between. This CDR3 has 14 amino acids. CDR3 protein: CASKIQGLNTEAFF. CDR3 sequence (DNA): TGTGCCAGCAAAATTCAGGGGCTGAACACTGAAGCTTTCTTT.

The rearrangement joins TRBV28 to TRBJ2-3; 9 bases match TRBD2. Per the germline V gene, CDR1 is MDHEN and CDR2 is SYDVKM. The CDR3 covers 16 residues. With 2 bases clipped from V and 1 base from J, the junction kept 4 bases outside the gene matches. CDR3 nucleotide sequence: TGTGCCAGCAGTTTAGTAGCGGGAGTGGGCACAGATACGCAGTATTTT. Translation: CASSLVAGVGTDTQYF.

The chain recombines TRBV13 with TRBJ1-1; no firm D call. Germline CDR1 PRHDT, CDR2 FYEKMQ (reference sequence). The CDR3 contains 12 residues. Trimming stripped 6 bases from V and 0 bases from J, with 5 bases between. This CDR3 reads CASRFMNTEAFF. The DNA of the CDR3 is TGTGCCAGCAGGTTCATGAACACTGAAGCTTTCTTT.